This passage covers 23 T cell receptor beta chains from one sample sequenced in a study of HIV-infected children after antiretroviral therapy interruption. Unique molecular identifiers were included in an RNA-based 3' RACE TCR library. TCRdb passed the 3' RACE reads through MiXCR, listing each CDR3 protein once. The sample comprises roughly 15,000 distinct CDR3 sequences, 3.4% of which are singletons, and about 5% rests with the top ten. Treatment of the sample: PENTA 11 planned treatment interruption arm or continuous ART arm. Sequenced material: CD45RA+ CD4+ T cells from PBMCs, taken from a donor given antiretroviral therapy, either interrupted or continuous. This sample's subset: naive CD4+ CD45RA+ CD45RO- T cells. Source of these receptors: a child between 2 and 17 years old with HIV.

This clonotype was seen at least ten times. The chain joins TRBV3-1 to TRBJ1-1; D is unresolved. This CDR3 spans 13 amino acids. CDR1 is LGHDT, CDR2 YNNKEL, per germline (reference sequence). Trimming took 4 bases from V and 6 from J, leaving 12 bases between them. CDR3 nucleotide sequence: TGTGCCAGCAGCCCCTGGAAGGGCTCTGAAGCTTTCTTT. Protein product: CASSPWKGSEAFF.

This clonotype was observed at least ten times. This chain connects TRBV5-1 to TRBJ1-4; D gene ambiguous. This CDR3 comprises 14 residues. Germline lookup yields CDR1 SGHRS and CDR2 YFSETQ. V was trimmed by 2 bases and J by 0 bases, leaving 5 bases between them. The CDR3 here is CASSFGSTNEKLFF. In DNA form, the CDR3 reads TGCGCCAGCAGCTTCGGGTCAACTAATGAAAAACTGTTTTTT.

This clonotype has ten or more counts. CDR3 nucleotides: TGTGCCACCAGCCCCGGGTCCCCGGGCACCTACGAGCAGTACTTC. Its translation is CATSPGSPGTYEQYF. The V call is TRBV24-1, the J call TRBJ2-7, with no clear D. Trimming removed 7 bases at V and 2 bases at J, with 17 bases between. The germline gives CDR1 KGHDR, CDR2 SFDVKD. This CDR3 contains 15 residues.

This clonotype came up many times. The rearrangement uses TRBV11-2 and TRBJ1-4; D is ambiguous. V lost 0 bases and J lost 10, with 12 bases in between. There are 14 residues in the CDR3. The V gene's germline CDR1 is SGHAT and CDR2 FQNNGV. The CDR3: CASSLDKGRVKLFF. The CDR3 nucleotides read TGTGCCAGCAGCTTAGACAAGGGAAGGGTAAAACTGTTTTTT.

Ten or more counts support this clonotype. The rearrangement uses TRBV6-4 and TRBJ1-1, with D perhaps matching TRBD1 (6 bases). The CDR3 covers 14 residues. The ends were cut back, 4 bases at V and 4 bases at J, with 13 bases in the middle. Germline-derived CDR1 and CDR2 are MRHNA and SNTAGT. The CDR3 DNA sequence: TGTGCCAGCAGTGTAGGGGGTGGTGGCACTGAAGCTTTCTTT. Encoded protein: CASSVGGGGTEAFF.

This clonotype came up many times. V usage is TRBV29-1 and J usage is TRBJ1-6, with 8 bases that match TRBD1. This CDR3 region has 13 residues. Germline trimming cut 7 bases from V and 7 bases from J; bases unmatched to any gene: 6. Germline assignment: CDR1 SQVTM and CDR2 ANQGSEA. CDR3 amino acids: CSAGGGQNSPLHF. The CDR3 DNA is TGCAGCGCAGGGGGCGGACAAAATTCACCCCTCCACTTT.

This clonotype was seen at least ten times. V and J are TRBV11-2 and TRBJ2-6; 7 nucleotides match TRBD1. Per the germline V gene, CDR1 is SGHAT and CDR2 is FQNNGV. Germline trimming cut 5 bases from V and 0 bases from J; bases unmatched to any gene: 7. The CDR3 is 17 residues long. The DNA of the CDR3 is TGTGCCAGCAGCGGACGAGGGACAGCCTCTGGGGCCAACGTCCTGACTTTC. Translation gives CASSGRGTASGANVLTF.

This clonotype was detected ten times or more. The chain links TRBV2 to TRBJ2-7, with D maybe TRBD1 (6 bases). In germline, CDR1 is SNHLY, CDR2 FYNNEI. Trimming cost V 5 bases and J 6 bases, with 17 bases left between them. The CDR3 length is 14 residues. The CDR3 loop is CASSPSRGTTEQYF. CDR3 coding DNA: TGTGCCAGCAGTCCTTCGCGAGGGACAACCGAGCAGTACTTC.

At least ten counts were recorded for this clonotype. The chain employs TRBV2 and TRBJ1-4, with 8 nucleotides matching TRBD1. Germline trimming cut 2 bases from V and 6 bases from J; bases unmatched to any gene: 2. Germline-derived CDR1 and CDR2 are SNHLY and FYNNEI. The CDR3 is 14 amino acids. CDR3 bases: TGTGCCAGCAGTGAAACAGGGGGAGATGAAAAACTGTTTTTT. Translating gives CASSETGGDEKLFF. The complete variable domain, with remaining parts taken from reference TRBV2 and TRBJ1-4, reads EPEVTQTPSHQVTQMGQEVILRCVPISNHLYFYWYRQILGQKVEFLVSFYNNEISEKSEIFDDQFSVERPDGSNFTLKIRSTKLEDSAMYFCASSETGGDEKLFFGSGTQLSVL.

This clonotype was found many times. The V call is TRBV7-9, the J call TRBJ2-7, with TRBD1 as a possible D gene (7 bases). Germline CDR1 reads SEHNR; CDR2 reads FQNEAQ (reference sequence). The CDR3 has 12 amino acids. The germline V and J ends were trimmed by 5 bases and 7 bases, with 12 bases remaining between them. The CDR3, as DNA: TGTGCCAGCAGCCCGACAGGGAGGGAGCAGTACTTC. Residues: CASSPTGREQYF.

This clonotype was counted ten times or more. The chain combines TRBV29-1 with TRBJ2-5, with unresolved D. V lost 3 bases and J lost 0, with 11 bases in between. CDR3 length equals 14 residues. Looked up from germline, CDR1 is SQVTM and CDR2 is ANQGSEA. CDR3 coding DNA: TGCAGCGTTGATGGTGGACCGTACCAAGAGACCCAGTACTTC. Its translation is CSVDGGPYQETQYF.

By proportion, this clonotype is medium-sized (0.01 to 0.1%). The rearrangement joins TRBV13 to TRBJ1-1; D ambiguous. V lost 4 bases and J lost 3, with 6 bases in between. The germline V gene encodes CDR1 PRHDT and CDR2 FYEKMQ (reference sequence). The CDR3 covers 12 residues. The CDR3 loop is CASSSTYTEAFF. CDR3 sequence (DNA): TGTGCCAGCAGCTCCACATACACTGAAGCTTTCTTT.

In its sample, this clonotype was seen many times. The chain links TRBV18 to TRBJ1-5; no clear D. The CDR3 loop spans 15 amino acids. Germline V gene sequence: CDR1 KGHSH, CDR2 LQKENI. V lost 2 bases to trimming and J lost 4 bases, with 12 bases between them. The CDR3 DNA sequence: TGTGCCAGCTCACCAAGTCTAGACGTTAATCAGCCCCAGCATTTT. Translated, it gives CASSPSLDVNQPQHF. The full variable domain, in which reference TRBV18 and TRBJ1-5 provide the parts outside the CDR3, is NAGVMQNPRHLVRRRGQEARLRCSPMKGHSHVYWYRQLPEEGLKFMVYLQKENIIDESGMPKERFSAEFPKEGPSILRIQQVVRGDSAAYFCASSPSLDVNQPQHFGDGTRLSIL.

This clonotype was seen a few times. This chain links TRBV23-1 with TRBJ2-1; D is undetermined. TRBV23-1 is filed as an ORF, its function uncertain. The CDR3 loop spans 10 amino acids. CDR3 DNA: TGCGCTACTGTATCGGATGAGCAGTTCTTC. Translating it yields CATVSDEQFF.

This clonotype was counted ten times or more. The chain has TRBV12-3 or TRBV12-4 and TRBJ1-2; possible D gene TRBD1, 5 bases. The CDR3 is 14 residues long. Trimming pared 4 bases from V and 4 bases from J, leaving 13 bases between. The CDR3 nucleotides are TGTGCCAGCAGTTCCGTCCGGGGGATCTATGGCTACACCTTC. Its protein is CASSSVRGIYGYTF.

This clonotype was recorded at least ten times. The chain joins TRBV25-1 to TRBJ1-3, with TRBD1 matching 7 bases. After removal of 1 base from V and 0 bases from J, the junction contained 9 bases not matched to a gene. The CDR3 has 18 amino acids. Germline loops: CDR1 MGHDK, CDR2 SYGVNS. Here the CDR3 reads CASSEFRNRGFSGNTIYF. The CDR3 region has the DNA TGTGCCAGCAGTGAATTTCGGAACAGGGGTTTCTCTGGAAACACCATATATTTT.

Many counts were recorded for this clonotype. V is TRBV27 and J is TRBJ1-2; D remains unclear. CDR3 length: 14 residues. From germline, CDR1 is MNHEY and CDR2 SMNVEV (reference sequence). Trimming pared 4 bases from V and 0 bases from J, leaving 9 bases between. The CDR3 DNA sequence: TGTGCCAGCAGTTCGGACGGTACTAACTATGGCTACACCTTC. Amino acid sequence: CASSSDGTNYGYTF.

This clonotype was recorded many times. The genes are TRBV19 and TRBJ1-5; D call uncertain. CDR3 size: 14 residues. With 0 bases removed from V and 4 bases from J, the gap between germline ends came to 7 bases. From germline, CDR1 is LNHDA and CDR2 SQIVND (reference sequence). CDR3 sequence (DNA): TGTGCCAGTAGTATAGATCGTGGGAATCAGCCCCAGCATTTT. This translates into CASSIDRGNQPQHF. Based on the CDR3 plus reference TRBV19 and TRBJ1-5, the full variable domain is DGGITQSPKYLFRKEGQNVTLSCEQNLNHDAMYWYRQDPGQGLRLIYYSQIVNDFQKGDIAEGYSVSREKKESFPLTVTSAQKNPTAFYLCASSIDRGNQPQHFGDGTRLSIL.

This clonotype occurred many times. V and J are TRBV10-3 and TRBJ2-5; the D call may be TRBD1 or TRBD2 (6 bases each). Trimming pared 0 bases from V and 5 bases from J, leaving 13 bases between. CDR1 and CDR2 from the germline V gene are ENHRY and SYGVKD. This CDR3 has 15 amino acids. In DNA form, the CDR3 reads TGTGCCATCAGTGAGTCGGGGGGACAACGGGAGACCCAGTACTTC. It specifies CAISESGGQRETQYF.

Relative to its sample, this clonotype is medium-sized (0.01 to 0.1%). The chain couples TRBV7-3 to TRBJ2-1, with D possibly being TRBD1 or TRBD2 (6 bases each). Trimming took off 5 bases at V and 5 bases at J, with 22 bases between the two ends. The CDR3 is 17 residues long. Per the germline V gene, CDR1 is SGHTA and CDR2 is FQGTGA. The CDR3 loop is CASSPYLGGSVNNEQFF. The DNA of the CDR3 is TGTGCCAGCAGCCCTTACTTGGGGGGCTCGGTCAACAATGAGCAGTTCTTC.

This clonotype was counted many times. V gene TRBV19 combines with J gene TRBJ2-2; D not certain. CDR1 is LNHDA, CDR2 SQIVND, per germline (reference sequence). The CDR3 covers 14 residues. The V gene lost 1 base and the J gene lost 3 bases, with 6 bases spanning the gap. CDR3 bases: TGTGCCAGTAGTATAGCCGAGGACACCGGGGAGCTGTTTTTT. The encoded protein is CASSIAEDTGELFF.

This clonotype was counted ten times or more. The rearrangement uses TRBV2 and TRBJ1-1; D remains unclear. This CDR3 spans 14 amino acids. The germline V gene has CDR1 SNHLY and CDR2 FYNNEI. Trimming stripped 0 bases from V and 6 bases from J, with 11 bases between. The CDR3 is CASSEAGSGSEAFF. Here the CDR3 DNA reads TGTGCCAGCAGTGAAGCGGGCTCCGGGTCTGAAGCTTTCTTT.

The table lists this clonotype with many counts. The chain is built from TRBV29-1 and TRBJ1-1; D is unresolved. V lost 4 bases, J lost 5 bases, and 8 bases lay in between. CDR1 SQVTM and CDR2 ANQGSEA come from the germline V gene. The CDR3 is 11 amino acids. The CDR3 DNA follows: TGCAGCGTTGGGGTGGTAACTGAAGCTTTCTTT. Encoded protein: CSVGVVTEAFF.